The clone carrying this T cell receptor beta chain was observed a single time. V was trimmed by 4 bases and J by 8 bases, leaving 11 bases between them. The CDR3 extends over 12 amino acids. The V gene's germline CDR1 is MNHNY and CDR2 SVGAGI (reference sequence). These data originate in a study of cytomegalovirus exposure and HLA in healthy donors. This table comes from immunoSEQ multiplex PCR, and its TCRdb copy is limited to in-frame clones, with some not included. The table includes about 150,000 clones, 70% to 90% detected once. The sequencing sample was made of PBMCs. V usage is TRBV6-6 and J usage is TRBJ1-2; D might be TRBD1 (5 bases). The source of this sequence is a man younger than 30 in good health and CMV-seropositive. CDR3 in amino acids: CASSSPGRGYTF. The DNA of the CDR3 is TGTGCCAGCAGTTCGCCAGGGCGCGGCTACACCTTC.